At least ten counts were recorded for the clone carrying this T cell receptor (beta chain). This CDR3 has 13 amino acids. Germline CDR1 and CDR2: DFQATT and SNEGSKA (reference sequence). V lost 0 bases, J lost 2 bases, and 7 bases lay in between. This entry belongs to a study of molecular identifiers for immune sequencing clone quantification. Previously described methods and listed TCR primers produced bulk TCR libraries. TCRdb ran MiXCR on the PCR reads and lists one entry per CDR3 protein. The sample holds approximately 590,000 distinct CDR3 sequences, around 25% seen once. The rearrangement links TRBV20-1 to TRBJ1-1; D uncertain. Sequencing was carried out using naive CD8+ T cells from blood, with Jurkat cell RNA spiked in. The subset is: FACS-sorted CD8+CD4-CCR7+CD45RA+ naive T cells. The receptor's source is a human donor in good health. Some libraries in this study had Jurkat cell RNA spiked in. CDR3 protein: CSAREKGNTEAFF. The CDR3 DNA reads TGCAGTGCTAGAGAAAAGGGCAACACTGAAGCTTTCTTT.